This T cell receptor (beta chain) was found in a study of T cells in Graves' hyperthyroidism and ophthalmopathy. At the level of the study: Any treatment followed the collection of peripheral blood at initial diagnosis.

On this clonotype itself: Antigen unknown. A clone one base away is much larger, so this may be a read error.

General study points: Before onset, by a median of approximately 5.9 months, the model predicted ophthalmopathy. Peripheral blood also featured most of the thyroid clonotypes expanded above 0.001.

This sample holds PBMCs from 8 to 10 ml fresh peripheral blood. Template material for amplifying TCR beta CDR3 regions consisted of RNA transcripts. HTBI primers were employed in a first-round RT-PCR of the TCR CDR3. TCRdb re-called the multiplex PCR reads through MiXCR, storing one row per CDR3 protein. The repertoire includes hundreds of thousands of distinct CDR3 sequences, 15% to 20% of them detected once, and 35% to 40% sits in the top ten. Germline V gene data show CDR1 as SNHLY and CDR2 as FYNNEI. Trimming stripped 6 bases from V and 2 bases from J, with 12 bases between. This CDR3 has 14 amino acids.

The rearrangement links TRBV2 to TRBJ2-3, with D perhaps assigned TRBD1 or TRBD2 (5 bases each). Sequenced input: blood. The TCR sequence derives from a man aged 45-60 years with Graves' ophthalmopathy. The DNA of the CDR3 is TGTGCCAGCAGGGCCGGGACCAACACAGATACGCAGTATTTT. It translates to CASRAGTNTDTQYF.